What follows describes a single T cell receptor (beta chain). Antigen specificity is unknown. The CDR3 sequence is 15 residues long. Germline CDR1 is SGHAT and CDR2 is FQNNGV. Trimming took 5 bases from V and 4 from J, leaving 14 bases between them. This sample was taken from a study of cytotoxic CD8 clonotypes in ibrutinib-treated CLL. TCRdb's copy holds only in-frame clones and misses some; the assay was immunoSEQ multiplex PCR. Among some 200,000 clones, around 75% were seen once, and the ten largest hold about 6.4%. Study results and limitations: At the start, clonality exceeded age-matched healthy donors and followed circulating CD8+ T-cell counts. Public clonotypes, rarely seen, contracted or held steady on treatment.

The starting material was PBMCs, obtained after 12 months of ibrutinib treatment. The TCR originated in a human donor with chronic lymphocytic leukemia. The chain recombines TRBV11-2 with TRBJ1-4, with a tentative D call TRBD1 (5 bases). CDR3 amino acids: CASSQGTASNEKLFF. The CDR3 DNA sequence: TGTGCCAGCAGCCAAGGGACGGCCAGTAATGAAAAACTGTTTTTT.